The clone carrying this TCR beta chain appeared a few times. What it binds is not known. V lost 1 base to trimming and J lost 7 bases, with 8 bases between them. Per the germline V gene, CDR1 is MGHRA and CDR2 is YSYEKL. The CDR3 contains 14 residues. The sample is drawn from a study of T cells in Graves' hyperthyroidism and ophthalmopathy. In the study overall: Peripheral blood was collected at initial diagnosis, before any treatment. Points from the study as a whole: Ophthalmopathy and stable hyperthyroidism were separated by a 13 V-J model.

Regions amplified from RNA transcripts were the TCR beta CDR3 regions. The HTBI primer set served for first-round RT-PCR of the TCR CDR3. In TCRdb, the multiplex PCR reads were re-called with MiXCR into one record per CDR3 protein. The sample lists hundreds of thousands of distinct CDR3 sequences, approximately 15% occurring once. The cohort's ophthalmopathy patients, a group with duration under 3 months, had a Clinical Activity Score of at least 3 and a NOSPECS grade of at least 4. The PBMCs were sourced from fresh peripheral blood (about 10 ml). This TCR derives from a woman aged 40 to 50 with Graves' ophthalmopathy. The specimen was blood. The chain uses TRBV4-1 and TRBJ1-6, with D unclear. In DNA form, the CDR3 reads TGCGCCAGCAGCCAAGCACAGCCGAATTCACCCCTCCACTTT. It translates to CASSQAQPNSPLHF.